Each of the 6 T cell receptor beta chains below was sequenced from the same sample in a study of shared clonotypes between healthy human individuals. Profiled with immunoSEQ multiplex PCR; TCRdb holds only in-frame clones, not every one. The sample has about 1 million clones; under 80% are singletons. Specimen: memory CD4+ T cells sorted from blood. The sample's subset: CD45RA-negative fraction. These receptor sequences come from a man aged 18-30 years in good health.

CDR3 region: CASSSPARETQYF. CDR3 coding DNA: TGTGCCAGCAGCTCTCCCGCCAGGGAGACCCAGTACTTC. V gene TRBV5-4 combines with J gene TRBJ2-5; D not resolved. The CDR3 consists of 13 residues. V shed 3 bases and J shed 5 bases, with 11 bases lying between them. Germline lookup yields CDR1 SGHNT and CDR2 YYREEE (reference sequence).

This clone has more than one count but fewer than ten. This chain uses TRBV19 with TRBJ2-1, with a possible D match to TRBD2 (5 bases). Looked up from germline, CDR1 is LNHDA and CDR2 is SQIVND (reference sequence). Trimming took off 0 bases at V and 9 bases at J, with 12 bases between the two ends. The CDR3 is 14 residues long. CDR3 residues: CASSIEGLATEQFF. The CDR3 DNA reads TGTGCCAGTAGTATAGAGGGCCTAGCAACTGAGCAGTTCTTC.

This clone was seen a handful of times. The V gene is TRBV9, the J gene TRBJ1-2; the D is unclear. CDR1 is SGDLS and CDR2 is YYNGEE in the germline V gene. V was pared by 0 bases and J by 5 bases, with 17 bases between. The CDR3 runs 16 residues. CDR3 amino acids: CASSVGYSGGEYGYTF. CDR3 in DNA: TGTGCCAGCAGCGTAGGCTATTCGGGCGGTGAATATGGCTACACCTTC.

This CDR3 is CASSLEGVGLEQYF. The CDR3 coding sequence is TGTGCCAGCAGCTTAGAAGGGGTAGGGCTCGAGCAGTACTTC. The chain combines TRBV7-9 with TRBJ2-7; the D gene is possibly TRBD1 (5 bases). Per germline, CDR1 SEHNR and CDR2 FQNEAQ (reference sequence). V lost 1 base and J 6 bases, leaving 13 bases between the germline ends. This CDR3 comprises 14 residues. Looking up the rest from reference TRBV7-9 and TRBJ2-7 gives the full variable domain: DTGVSQNPRHKITKRGQNVTFRCDPISEHNRLYWYRQTLGQGPEFLTYFQNEAQLEKSRLLSDRFSAERPKGSFSTLEIQRTEQGDSAMYLCASSLEGVGLEQYFGPGTRLTVT.

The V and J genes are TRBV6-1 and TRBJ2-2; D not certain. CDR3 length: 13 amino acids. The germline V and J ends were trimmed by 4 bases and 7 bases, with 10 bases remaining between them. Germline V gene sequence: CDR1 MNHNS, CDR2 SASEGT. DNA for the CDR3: TGTGCCAGCAGTGGACTGTGGGGCGGGGAGCTGTTTTTT. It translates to CASSGLWGGELFF.

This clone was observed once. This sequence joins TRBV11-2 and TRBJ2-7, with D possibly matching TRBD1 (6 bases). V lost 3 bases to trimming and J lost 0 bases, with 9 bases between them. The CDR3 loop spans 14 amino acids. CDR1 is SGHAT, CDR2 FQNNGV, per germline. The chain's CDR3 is CASSLQGSSYEQYF. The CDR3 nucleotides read TGTGCCAGCAGCTTGCAGGGGAGCTCCTACGAGCAGTACTTC.